The 14 T cell receptor beta chains below were found in one sample sequenced in a study of identical twins. TCRdb redid the calling of the 5' RACE reads with MiXCR, one entry per CDR3 protein. The sample includes hundreds of thousands of distinct CDR3 sequences, about 14% of them seen just once. Sequencing was carried out using memory (CD45RO+) T cells sorted from blood. Receptors were obtained from a young woman in good health.

This clonotype was counted many times. This chain links TRBV6-4 with TRBJ2-2, with a tentative D call TRBD1 (6 bases). V lost 3 bases, J lost 4 bases, and 12 bases lay in between. Germline values: CDR1 MRHNA, CDR2 SNTAGT. This CDR3 has 15 amino acids. The CDR3 is CASSERDIGTGELFF. CDR3 in DNA: TGTGCCAGCAGTGAAAGGGACATTGGCACCGGGGAGCTGTTTTTT.

This clonotype was observed a handful of times. The CDR3 DNA reads TGTGCCAGCAGCTTAGCATGGACTAGCGGAAACAATGAGCAGTTCTTC. Its translation: CASSLAWTSGNNEQFF. The chain couples TRBV7-9 to TRBJ2-1; 10 bases are shared with TRBD2. Germline CDR1 SEHNR, CDR2 FQNEAQ (reference sequence). The CDR3 is 16 residues long. V shed 0 bases and J 5 bases; nucleotides not matched to a gene: 4.

This chain links TRBV10-2 with TRBJ2-5; 7 nucleotides line up with TRBD2. Germline values: CDR1 WSHSY, CDR2 SAAADI. With 11 bases clipped from V and 0 bases from J, the junction kept 15 bases outside the gene matches. This CDR3 comprises 16 residues. The CDR3: CAGGGRAGTNQETQYF. The CDR3 nucleotides read TGCGCCGGGGGGGGTCGCGCGGGGACCAACCAAGAGACCCAGTACTTC.

The V and J genes are TRBV5-1 and TRBJ2-7; 7 bases line up with TRBD1. V was clipped by 4 bases and J by 0 bases; unmatched bases: 13. CDR3 length: 17 residues. CDR1 SGHRS and CDR2 YFSETQ come from the germline V gene. This CDR3 is CASSQPATGQYSYEQYF. CDR3 in DNA: TGCGCCAGCAGCCAACCCGCCACGGGACAGTACTCCTACGAGCAGTACTTC.

This clonotype turned up a few times. The genes are TRBV6-2 or TRBV6-3 and TRBJ2-7, with D tentatively TRBD2 (6 bases). The CDR3 is made up of 14 amino acids. The V end lost 10 bases, the J end lost 1 base, and 17 bases lay between the germline ends. Germline V gives CDR1 MNHEY, CDR2 SVGEGT. DNA of the CDR3: TGTGCCACCGTCAGGGCTAGCGCGTCCTACGAGCAGTACTTC. Translated: CATVRASASYEQYF.

This clonotype has a handful of counts. J is TRBJ1-2 and V is TRBV4-1; maybe TRBD1 (5 bases). The V end lost 4 bases, the J end lost 8 bases, and 14 bases lay between the germline ends. This CDR3 comprises 13 residues. Germline-derived CDR1 and CDR2 are MGHRA and YSYEKL. The CDR3 nucleotides are TGCGCCAGCAGCCCTCAACCAGGGCGCGGCTACACCTTC. It specifies CASSPQPGRGYTF.

The table lists this clonotype with a few counts. This chain joins TRBV3-1 and TRBJ2-3, with 12 positions matching TRBD2. This CDR3 is 17 amino acids long. Germline V gene data show CDR1 as LGHDT and CDR2 as YNNKEL (reference sequence). The J segment lost 6 bases and the V segment lost 1 base, leaving 8 bases of the junction unmatched. CDR3 residues: CASSQGASSGGADTQYF. The CDR3, as DNA: TGTGCCAGCAGCCAAGGGGCCTCTAGCGGGGGGGCCGATACGCAGTATTTT.

This clonotype has only a few counts. V and J are TRBV18 and TRBJ2-7; the D is unclear. Germline V gene sequence: CDR1 KGHSH, CDR2 LQKENI. This CDR3 contains 14 residues. Between the trimmed V and J ends, which lost 3 bases and 0 bases, there was a span of 9 bases. The CDR3 DNA follows: TGTGCCAGCTCACCTAACAGAATCTCCTACGAGCAGTACTTC. Translating it yields CASSPNRISYEQYF.

This clonotype was counted a few times. The rearrangement uses TRBV5-1 and TRBJ2-3, with 14 bases identical to TRBD2. Germline trimming cut 2 bases from V and 4 bases from J; bases unmatched to any gene: 3. The V gene's germline CDR1 is SGHRS and CDR2 YFSETQ. CDR3 size: 16 residues. The CDR3 reads CASSFGLAGGADTQYF. CDR3 sequence (DNA): TGCGCCAGCAGCTTCGGACTAGCGGGAGGAGCAGATACGCAGTATTTT.

The V and J genes are TRBV6-1 and TRBJ2-3, with TRBD2 matching 14 bases. The J segment lost 1 base and the V segment lost 5 bases, leaving 11 bases of the junction unmatched. Germline V lookup: CDR1 MNHNS, CDR2 SASEGT. The CDR3 has 19 amino acids. The CDR3 loop is CASSTGTSGSDFGTDTQYF. The CDR3 DNA follows: TGTGCCAGCAGTACCGGGACTAGCGGGAGCGATTTTGGCACAGATACGCAGTATTTT.

This clonotype was observed a handful of times. V and J are TRBV18 and TRBJ2-1, with a weak D call TRBD1 (5 bases). V lost 3 bases, J lost 8 bases, and 14 bases lay in between. The CDR3 covers 14 residues. CDR1 KGHSH and CDR2 LQKENI come from the germline V gene. CDR3 coding DNA: TGTGCCAGCTCACCTCAGGCAGGGAAGGATGAGCAGTTCTTC. Its protein is CASSPQAGKDEQFF.

In its sample, this clonotype was seen a few times. V usage is TRBV6-1 and J usage is TRBJ2-1, with no clear D. V lost 3 bases and J 6 bases, leaving 12 bases between the germline ends. CDR3 size: 14 residues. CDR1 is MNHNS, CDR2 SASEGT, per germline. This CDR3 reads CASSEGSIGNEQFF. In nucleotides, the CDR3 is TGTGCCAGCAGTGAGGGTAGCATCGGCAATGAGCAGTTCTTC.

This clonotype came up a few times. The chain recombines TRBV16 with TRBJ1-2; possible D gene TRBD1, 5 bases. The CDR3 has 14 residues. Germline CDR1 is KGHSY and CDR2 is FQNENV. V lost 2 bases and J 4 bases, leaving 11 bases between the germline ends. CDR3 sequence reads: CASSQVRGTYGYTF. Here the CDR3 DNA reads TGTGCCAGCAGCCAAGTGAGGGGAACCTATGGCTACACCTTC.

A remark on this clonotype: As the CDR3 is not closed by the conserved phenylalanine or tryptophan, this likely results from a read error. The V and J genes are TRBV7-9 and TRBJ2-7, with 9 bases matching TRBD1. V trimming: 1 base; J trimming: 3 bases; junction bases outside the gene matches: 1. Germline assignment: CDR1 SEHNR and CDR2 FQNEAQ (reference sequence). The CDR3 sequence is 14 residues long. In DNA form, the CDR3 reads TGTGCCAGCAGCTTAGGACAGGGGGACTACGAGCAGTACTTG. Residues: CASSLGQGDYEQYL.